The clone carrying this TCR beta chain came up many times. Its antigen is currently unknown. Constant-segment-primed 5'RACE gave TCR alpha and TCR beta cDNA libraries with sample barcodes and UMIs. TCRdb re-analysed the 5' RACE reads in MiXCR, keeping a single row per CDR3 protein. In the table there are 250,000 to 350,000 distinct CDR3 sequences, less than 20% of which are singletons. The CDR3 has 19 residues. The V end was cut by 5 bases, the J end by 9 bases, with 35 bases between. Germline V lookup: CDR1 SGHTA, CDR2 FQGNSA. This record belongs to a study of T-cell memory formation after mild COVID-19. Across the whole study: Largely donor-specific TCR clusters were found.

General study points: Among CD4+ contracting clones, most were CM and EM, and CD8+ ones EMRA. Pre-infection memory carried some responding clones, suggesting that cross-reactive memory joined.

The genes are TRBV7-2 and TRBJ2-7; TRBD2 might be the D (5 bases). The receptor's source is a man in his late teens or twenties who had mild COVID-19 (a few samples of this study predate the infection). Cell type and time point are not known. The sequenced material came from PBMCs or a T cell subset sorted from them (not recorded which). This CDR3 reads CASSATPPGGLTLQSGQYF. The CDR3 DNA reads TGTGCCAGCAGCGCAACCCCACCGGGCGGGTTAACGCTCCAGTCAGGGCAGTACTTC.